This T cell receptor beta chain was identified during a study of blood T cell repertoires in COVID-19. Germline CDR1 SGHNT, CDR2 YYREEE (reference sequence). The CDR3 runs 13 residues. V lost 0 bases and J lost 5, with 6 bases in between. Original methodology: Counts of nucleated cells, estimated from reference gene primer amplification, were obtained. The assay was immunoSEQ multiplex PCR, and TCRdb's table has in-frame clones only and misses some. The V and J calls and the clone size are those of that table, but D and trimming were determined from the DNA. The sample shows roughly 210,000 clones, under 90% of them seen only once. Seattle researchers signed up patients amid active infection and tracked them longitudinally.

The V and J genes are TRBV5-4 and TRBJ1-5, with D possibly matching TRBD1 (6 bases). The sequenced sample consisted of peripheral blood. This TCR derives from a woman aged 80 or over with COVID-19, enrolled during active disease. CDR3: CASSLDRDQPQHF. The CDR3 DNA sequence: TGTGCCAGCAGCTTGGACAGGGATCAGCCCCAGCATTTT.